The next 20 T cell receptor beta chains were all read from a single sample in a study of blood T cell repertoires in COVID-19 (dated by TCRdb to the early 2020s). Receptor libraries were prepared by the immunoSEQ multiplex PCR assay. The clones in this table, taken by TCRdb from immuneACCESS, are in-frame only. Not every clone is retained; where verified, under half of the shortfall comes from an unresolved V gene, and the cause of the rest is unknown. The sample table holds about 200,000 clones, of which about nine tenths were seen once. The ten biggest clones cover around 2.2% of the sample. Input material: peripheral blood. These receptors were obtained from a woman aged 45 to 65 with acute or convalescent COVID-19.

V gene TRBV6-2 or TRBV6-3 combines with J gene TRBJ2-2, with D possibly being TRBD1 (5 bases). This CDR3 comprises 14 residues. Germline V lookup: CDR1 MNHEY, CDR2 SVGEGT. V was cut by 6 bases and J by 4 bases, with 12 bases left in between. The CDR3 coding sequence is TGTGCCAGCAGCCATGGACAAATCACCGGGGAGCTGTTTTTT. Translating it yields CASSHGQITGELFF.

This sequence joins TRBV6-5 and TRBJ1-2, with 12 bases fitting TRBD1. J gave up 5 bases and V 7 bases, and 5 bases lay outside the gene matches. The CDR3 has 14 amino acids. Per the germline V gene, CDR1 is MNHEY and CDR2 is SVGAGI. CDR3 sequence reads: CASKLGQGAYGYTF. The CDR3 DNA reads as TGTGCCAGCAAACTGGGACAGGGGGCGTATGGCTACACCTTC.

The V and J genes are TRBV21-1 and TRBJ1-2. TRBV21-1 is tagged as a pseudogene. This CDR3 is built from 18 residues. The CDR3 spells CASSSARDTSEECYGYTF. For the CDR3, the DNA is TGTGCCAGCTCTTCAGCGAGGGATACCTCGGAGGAATGCTATGGCTACACCTTC.

J is TRBJ2-1 and V is TRBV5-4; 9 bases agree with TRBD2. The CDR3 contains 15 residues. The V segment lost 4 bases and the J segment 6 bases; nucleotides outside the gene matches: 8. The germline V gene encodes CDR1 SGHNT and CDR2 YYREEE (reference sequence). The CDR3 DNA is TGTGCCAGCAGCCCTCTAGCGGGGAAATCCAATGAGCAGTTCTTC. Protein sequence: CASSPLAGKSNEQFF.

The chain joins TRBV14 to TRBJ1-5; D remains ambiguous. The germline gives CDR1 SGHDN, CDR2 FVKESK. The germline V and J ends were trimmed by 1 base and 5 bases, with 6 bases remaining between them. This CDR3 region has 13 residues. CDR3 sequence (DNA): TGTGCCAGCAGCCAAGGGAGCCATCAGCCCCAGCATTTT. Its translation: CASSQGSHQPQHF.

The chain links TRBV6-4 to TRBJ2-1, with 10 bases aligning to TRBD2. The CDR3 contains 16 residues. The J segment lost 4 bases and the V segment lost 2 bases, leaving 5 bases of the junction unmatched. Germline V CDR1 and CDR2: MRHNA, SNTAGT. As DNA, the CDR3 is TGTGCCAGCAGTGACGGTACTAGCGGGGATTACAATGAGCAGTTCTTC. Its translation is CASSDGTSGDYNEQFF.

This chain links TRBV18 with TRBJ1-3; a possible D gene is TRBD1 (6 bases). The V gene's germline CDR1 is KGHSH and CDR2 LQKENI. The CDR3 consists of 15 residues. Between the trimmed V and J ends, which lost 2 bases and 1 base, there was a span of 9 bases. The CDR3 loop is CASSPSQGSGNTIYF. CDR3 DNA: TGTGCCAGCTCACCATCACAGGGATCTGGAAACACCATATATTTT.

V is TRBV19 and J is TRBJ1-2; tentative D call: TRBD1 (5 bases). Germline assignment: CDR1 LNHDA and CDR2 SQIVND (reference sequence). The CDR3 is 13 residues long. V lost 1 base and J lost 4, with 7 bases in between. The CDR3, as DNA: TGTGCCAGTAGTATAGTGCAGGGCTATGGCTACACCTTC. The encoded protein is CASSIVQGYGYTF.

Regarding this clone: One junction end disagrees with the germline gene, perhaps due to a read error. V is TRBV7-8 and J is TRBJ2-1; 11 bases align to TRBD2. Germline V gives CDR1 SGHVS, CDR2 FQNEAQ. The CDR3 totals 15 residues. The CDR3 here is CASSLAGGPYNEQFF. CDR3 sequence (DNA): TGTGCCAGCAGCCTAGCGGGGGGTCCCTACAATGAGCAGTTCTTC.

This clone has a handful of counts. J is TRBJ1-2 and V is TRBV11-2, with 7 bases identical to TRBD1. V lost 0 bases, J lost 5 bases, and 6 bases stayed unmatched. CDR1 SGHAT and CDR2 FQNNGV come from the germline V gene. This CDR3 is built from 15 residues. The CDR3 coding sequence is TGTGCCAGCAGCTTAGACCCGACAGGGAGATATGGCTACACCTTC. This sequence encodes CASSLDPTGRYGYTF.

This clone was seen just once. The CDR3 protein is CASSLQLAGGQGAQYF. The CDR3 DNA sequence: TGTGCCAGCAGCTTACAACTAGCGGGAGGCCAAGGGGCCCAGTACTTC. The chain is built from TRBV7-7 and TRBJ2-5; 12 bases match TRBD2. This CDR3 is built from 16 residues. CDR1 SSHAT and CDR2 FNYEAQ come from the germline V gene (reference sequence). V shed 2 bases, J shed 9 bases, and the junction held 10 bases outside the gene matches.

V usage is TRBV24-1 and J usage is TRBJ2-3; perhaps TRBD1 as D (7 bases). This CDR3 contains 12 residues. Per the germline V gene, CDR1 is KGHDR and CDR2 is SFDVKD. With 7 bases removed from V and 9 bases from J, the gap between germline ends came to 13 bases. CDR3 nucleotides: TGTGCCACCAGCGTCAGGGGGGACACGCAGTATTTT. Protein: CATSVRGDTQYF.

V is TRBV3-1 (or the pseudogene TRBV3-2) and J is TRBJ2-1, with TRBD2 as a possible D gene (5 bases). Germline V lookup: CDR1 LGHDT, CDR2 YNNKEL (reference sequence). Deletions cut 4 bases from V and 4 bases from J, with 8 bases between. This CDR3 is built from 13 residues. The CDR3 region is CASSPDWYNEQFF. In DNA form, the CDR3 reads TGTGCCAGCAGCCCGGACTGGTACAATGAGCAGTTCTTC.

The chain has TRBV13 and TRBJ2-5, with 12 nucleotides matching TRBD1. CDR1 is PRHDT, CDR2 FYEKMQ, per germline (reference sequence). The CDR3 loop spans 16 amino acids. Losses at the gene ends were 4 bases for V and 5 bases for J; bases not matched to a gene: 8. DNA of the CDR3: TGTGCCAGCAGCTACCTGGGACAGGGGGCGCAGGAGACCCAGTACTTC. It codes for CASSYLGQGAQETQYF.

The chain employs TRBV21-1 and TRBJ2-5; the table gives TRBD2 as D, unverified against the DNA. TRBV21-1 is a recognized pseudogene. The CDR3 contains 17 residues. The CDR3, as DNA: TGTGCCAGCAGCAAAGTAGATAAGGAGGCTTGCCAAGAGACCCAGTACTTC. Its translation: CASSKVDKEACQETQYF.

The CDR3 coding sequence is TGCAGCGTTCCGGGACAGGGGGTCCCTGAAGCTTTCTTT. Translated, it gives CSVPGQGVPEAFF. This chain uses TRBV29-1 with TRBJ1-1, with 11 bases identical to TRBD1. In germline, CDR1 is SQVTM, CDR2 ANQGSEA. The CDR3 length is 13 residues. With V trimmed by 5 bases and J by 6 bases, 5 bases remained unmatched.

The V call is TRBV6-5, the J call TRBJ1-1, with D possibly matching TRBD1 (6 bases). Germline lookup yields CDR1 MNHEY and CDR2 SVGAGI. This CDR3 comprises 15 residues. The ends were cut back, 0 bases at V and 0 bases at J, with 8 bases in the middle. In DNA, the CDR3 is TGTGCCAGCAGTTACTCCAGGGGCATGAACACTGAAGCTTTCTTT. This translates into CASSYSRGMNTEAFF.

J is TRBJ2-7 and V is TRBV5-4, with a tentative D call TRBD1 (5 bases). Germline lookup yields CDR1 SGHNT and CDR2 YYREEE (reference sequence). The germline V and J ends were trimmed by 4 bases and 0 bases, with 14 bases remaining between them. The CDR3 totals 15 residues. As DNA, the CDR3 is TGTGCCAGCAGCCCACCACAGGCCCCCTCCTACGAGCAGTACTTC. As protein: CASSPPQAPSYEQYF.

This clone was seen just once. This chain connects TRBV2 to TRBJ2-1; TRBD1 aligns across 9 bases. The CDR3 covers 17 residues. V was pared by 6 bases and J by 5 bases, with 14 bases of the junction left unmatched. CDR1 and CDR2 (germline): SNHLY, FYNNEI. CDR3 coding DNA: TGTGCCAGCAGAACCATAGACCCGGGACAGGGCCACAATGAGCAGTTCTTC. This encodes CASRTIDPGQGHNEQFF.

The rearrangement links TRBV18 to TRBJ2-3; TRBD2 matches 9 bases. The CDR3 extends over 18 amino acids. Losses at the gene ends were 2 bases for V and 2 bases for J; bases not matched to a gene: 11. Germline V gives CDR1 KGHSH, CDR2 LQKENI. This CDR3 is CASSPGLAGFLDTDTQYF. The CDR3 region has the DNA TGTGCCAGCTCACCAGGGCTAGCGGGATTTCTCGACACAGATACGCAGTATTTT.